The clone carrying this TCR beta chain was seen at least ten times. What it recognizes is unknown. RNA transcripts gave rise to amplified TCR beta CDR3 regions. The TCR CDR3 was amplified in a first-round RT-PCR using the HTBI primer set. MiXCR, applied by TCRdb to the multiplex PCR reads, yields one record per CDR3 protein. The top ten clones hold roughly 19% of a sample with more than 350,000 distinct CDR3 sequences, roughly 15% of them seen once. The CDR3 is 16 amino acids. V lost 1 base, J lost 7 bases, and 10 bases stayed unmatched. Germline CDR1 and CDR2: SGHTA and FQGNSA. This record comes from a study of T cells in Graves' hyperthyroidism and ophthalmopathy. The wider study: Before treatment of any kind, peripheral blood was taken at initial diagnosis.

Ophthalmopathy cases met thresholds of Clinical Activity Score at least 3, NOSPECS grade at least 4 and duration under 3 months. Investigators excluded patients with uncontrolled infection, other autoimmune disease, pregnancy or lactation. Overall study results and limits: Progression to ophthalmopathy was predicted a median of roughly 6.6 months early.

Specimen: blood. The genes are TRBV7-2 and TRBJ2-3; 8 bases are shared with TRBD2. The TCR originated in a woman aged 60-70 years with Graves' ophthalmopathy. CDR3 coding DNA: TGTGCCAGCAGCTTAGAGGGGCGGGAGGCCCTGTATACGCAGTATTTT. This gives the protein CASSLEGREALYTQYF.